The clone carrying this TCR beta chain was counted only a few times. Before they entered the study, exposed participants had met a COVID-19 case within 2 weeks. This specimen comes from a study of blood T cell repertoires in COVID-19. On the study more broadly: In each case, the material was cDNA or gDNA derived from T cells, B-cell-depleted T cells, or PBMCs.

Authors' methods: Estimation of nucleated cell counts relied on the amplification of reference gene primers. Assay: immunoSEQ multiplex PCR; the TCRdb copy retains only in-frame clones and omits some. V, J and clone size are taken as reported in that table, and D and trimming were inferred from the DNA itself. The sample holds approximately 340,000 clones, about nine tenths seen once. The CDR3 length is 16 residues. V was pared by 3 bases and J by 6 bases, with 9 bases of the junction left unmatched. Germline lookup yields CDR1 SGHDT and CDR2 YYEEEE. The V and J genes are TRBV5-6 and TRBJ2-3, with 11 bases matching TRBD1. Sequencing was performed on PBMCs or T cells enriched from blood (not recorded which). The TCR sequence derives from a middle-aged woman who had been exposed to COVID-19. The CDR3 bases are TGTGCCAGCAGCTCGGACAGGGGGCCGAGGGGGGATACGCAGTATTTT. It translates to CASSSDRGPRGDTQYF.